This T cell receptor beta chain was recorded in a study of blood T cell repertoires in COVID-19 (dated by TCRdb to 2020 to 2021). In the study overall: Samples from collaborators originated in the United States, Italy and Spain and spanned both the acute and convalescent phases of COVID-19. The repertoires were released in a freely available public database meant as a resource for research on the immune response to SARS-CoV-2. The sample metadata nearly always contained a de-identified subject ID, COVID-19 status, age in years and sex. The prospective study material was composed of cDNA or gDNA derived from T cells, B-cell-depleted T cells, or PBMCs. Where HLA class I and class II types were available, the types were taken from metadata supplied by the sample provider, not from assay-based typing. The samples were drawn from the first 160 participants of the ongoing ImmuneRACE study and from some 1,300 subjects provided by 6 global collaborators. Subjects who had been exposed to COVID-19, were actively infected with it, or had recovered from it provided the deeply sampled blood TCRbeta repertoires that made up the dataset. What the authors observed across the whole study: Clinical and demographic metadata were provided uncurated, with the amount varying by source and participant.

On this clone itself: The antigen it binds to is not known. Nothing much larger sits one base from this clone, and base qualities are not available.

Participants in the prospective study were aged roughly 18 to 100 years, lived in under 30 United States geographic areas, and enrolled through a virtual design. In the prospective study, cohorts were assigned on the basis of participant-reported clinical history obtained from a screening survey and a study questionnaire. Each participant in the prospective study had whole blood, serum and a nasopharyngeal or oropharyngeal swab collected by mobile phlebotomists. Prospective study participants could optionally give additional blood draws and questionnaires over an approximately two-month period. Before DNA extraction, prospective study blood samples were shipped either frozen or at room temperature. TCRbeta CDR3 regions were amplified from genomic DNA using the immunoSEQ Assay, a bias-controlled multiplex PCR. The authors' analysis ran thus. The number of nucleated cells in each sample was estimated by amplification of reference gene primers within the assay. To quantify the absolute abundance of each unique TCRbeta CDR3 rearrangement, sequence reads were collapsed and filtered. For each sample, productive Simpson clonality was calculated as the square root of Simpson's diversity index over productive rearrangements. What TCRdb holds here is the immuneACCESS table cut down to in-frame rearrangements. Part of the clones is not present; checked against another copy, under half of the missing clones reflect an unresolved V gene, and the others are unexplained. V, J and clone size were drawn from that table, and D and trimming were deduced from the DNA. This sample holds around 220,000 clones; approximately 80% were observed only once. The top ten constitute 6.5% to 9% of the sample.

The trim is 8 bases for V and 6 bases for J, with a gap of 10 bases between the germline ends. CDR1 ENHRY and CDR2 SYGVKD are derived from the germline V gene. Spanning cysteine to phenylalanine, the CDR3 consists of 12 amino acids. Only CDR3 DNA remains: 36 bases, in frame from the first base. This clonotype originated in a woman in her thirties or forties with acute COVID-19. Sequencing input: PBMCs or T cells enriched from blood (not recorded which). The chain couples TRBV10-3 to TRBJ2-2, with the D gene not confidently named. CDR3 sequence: CAIEDLSGELFF. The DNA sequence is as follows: TGTGCCATCGAAGACTTGTCCGGGGAGCTGTTTTTT.